The 2 T cell receptor beta chains below all came from one sample that was sequenced in a study of identical twins. TCRdb independently ran MiXCR on the 5' RACE reads; one entry per CDR3 protein. The table has about 570,000 distinct CDR3 sequences, over 8.5% seen once. A further study also used this sample, focusing on yellow fever vaccine responses in identical twins.

Sample: PBMCs. All receptors derive from a woman between 18 and 30 years old in good health.

V is TRBV24-1 and J is TRBJ2-1, with a possible D match to TRBD1 (6 bases). The CDR3 is made up of 15 amino acids. Trimming cost V 3 bases and J 4 bases, with 12 bases left between them. CDR1 and CDR2 from the germline V gene are KGHDR and SFDVKD. The CDR3: CATSDNRDGYNEQFF. The CDR3 nucleotides read TGTGCCACCAGTGATAACAGGGACGGATACAATGAGCAGTTCTTC.

This clonotype was counted many times. V is TRBV30 and J is TRBJ1-2, with TRBD1 identical over 7 bases. This CDR3 spans 12 amino acids. V lost 5 bases, J lost 6 bases, and 6 bases stayed unmatched. Germline-derived CDR1 and CDR2 are GTSNPN and SVGIG (reference sequence). The CDR3 sequence: CAWGTALHGYTF. In DNA, the CDR3 is TGTGCCTGGGGGACAGCCTTGCATGGCTACACCTTC.